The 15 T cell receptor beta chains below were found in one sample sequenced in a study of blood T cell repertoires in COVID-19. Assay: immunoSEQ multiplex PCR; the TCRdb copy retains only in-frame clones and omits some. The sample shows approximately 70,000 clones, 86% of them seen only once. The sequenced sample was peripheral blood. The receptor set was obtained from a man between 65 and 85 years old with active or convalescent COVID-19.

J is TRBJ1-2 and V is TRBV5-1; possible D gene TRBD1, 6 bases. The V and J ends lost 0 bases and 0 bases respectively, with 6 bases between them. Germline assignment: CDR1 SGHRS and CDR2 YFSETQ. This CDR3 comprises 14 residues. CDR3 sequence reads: CASSLGDTNYGYTF. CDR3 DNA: TGCGCCAGCAGCTTGGGGGACACTAACTATGGCTACACCTTC.

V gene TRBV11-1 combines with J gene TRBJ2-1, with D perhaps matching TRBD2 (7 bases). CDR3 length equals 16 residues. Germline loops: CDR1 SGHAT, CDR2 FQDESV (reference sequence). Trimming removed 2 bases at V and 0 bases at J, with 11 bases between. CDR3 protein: CASSLSAGASYNEQFF. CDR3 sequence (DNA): TGTGCCAGCAGCTTATCTGCGGGGGCCTCCTACAATGAGCAGTTCTTC. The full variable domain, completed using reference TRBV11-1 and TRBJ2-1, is EAEVAQSPRYKITEKSQAVAFWCDPISGHATLYWYRQILGQGPELLVQFQDESVVDDSQLPKDRFSAERLKGVDSTLKIQPAELGDSAMYLCASSLSAGASYNEQFFGPGTRLTVL.

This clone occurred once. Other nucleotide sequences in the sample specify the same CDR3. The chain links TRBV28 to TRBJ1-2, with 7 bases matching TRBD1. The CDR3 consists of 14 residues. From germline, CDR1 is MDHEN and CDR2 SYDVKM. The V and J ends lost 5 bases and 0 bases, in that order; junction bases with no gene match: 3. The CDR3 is CASSPGQANYGYTF. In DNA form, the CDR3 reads TGTGCCAGCAGTCCAGGACAGGCTAACTATGGCTACACCTTC.

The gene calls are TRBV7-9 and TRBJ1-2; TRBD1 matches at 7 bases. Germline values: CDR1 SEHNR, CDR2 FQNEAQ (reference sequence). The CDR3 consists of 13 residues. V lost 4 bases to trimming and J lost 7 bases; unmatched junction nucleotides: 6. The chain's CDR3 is CASSSPTGFGYTF. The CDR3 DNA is TGTGCCAGCAGCTCCCCGACAGGGTTTGGCTACACCTTC.

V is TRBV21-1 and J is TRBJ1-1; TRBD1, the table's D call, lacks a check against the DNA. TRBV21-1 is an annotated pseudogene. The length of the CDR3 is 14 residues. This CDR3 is CASSKRPQVPEAFF. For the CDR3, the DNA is TGTGCCAGCAGCAAAAGGCCACAGGTTCCTGAAGCTTTCTTT.

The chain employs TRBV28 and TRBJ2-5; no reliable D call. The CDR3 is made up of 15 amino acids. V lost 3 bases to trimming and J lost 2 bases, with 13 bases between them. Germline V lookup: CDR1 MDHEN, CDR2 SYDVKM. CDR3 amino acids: CASSFFNREQETQYF. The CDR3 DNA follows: TGTGCCAGCAGTTTCTTCAACAGAGAACAAGAGACCCAGTACTTC.

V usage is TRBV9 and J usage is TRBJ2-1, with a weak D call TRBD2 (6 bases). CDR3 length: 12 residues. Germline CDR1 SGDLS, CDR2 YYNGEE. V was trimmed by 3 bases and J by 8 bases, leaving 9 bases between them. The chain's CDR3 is CASSATSYEQFF. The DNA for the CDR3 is TGTGCCAGCAGCGCCACTAGCTATGAGCAGTTCTTC.

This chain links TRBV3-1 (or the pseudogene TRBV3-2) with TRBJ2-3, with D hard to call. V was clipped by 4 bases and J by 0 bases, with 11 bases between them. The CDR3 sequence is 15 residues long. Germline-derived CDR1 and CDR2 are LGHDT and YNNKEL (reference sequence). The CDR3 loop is CASSPALASTDTQYF. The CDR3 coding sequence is TGTGCCAGCAGCCCAGCGTTAGCTAGCACAGATACGCAGTATTTT.

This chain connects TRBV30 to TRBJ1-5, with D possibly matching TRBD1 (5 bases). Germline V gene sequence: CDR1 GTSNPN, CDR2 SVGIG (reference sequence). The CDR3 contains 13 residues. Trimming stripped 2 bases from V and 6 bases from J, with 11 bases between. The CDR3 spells CAWSSRVGQPQHF. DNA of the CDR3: TGTGCCTGGAGTTCCAGGGTAGGTCAGCCCCAGCATTTT.

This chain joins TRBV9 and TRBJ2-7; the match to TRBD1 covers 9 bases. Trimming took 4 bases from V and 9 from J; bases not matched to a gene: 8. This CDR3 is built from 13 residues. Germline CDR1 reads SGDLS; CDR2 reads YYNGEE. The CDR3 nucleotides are TGTGCCAGCAGCCCCGGGGACAGGGTTGGGCAGTACTTC. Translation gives CASSPGDRVGQYF.

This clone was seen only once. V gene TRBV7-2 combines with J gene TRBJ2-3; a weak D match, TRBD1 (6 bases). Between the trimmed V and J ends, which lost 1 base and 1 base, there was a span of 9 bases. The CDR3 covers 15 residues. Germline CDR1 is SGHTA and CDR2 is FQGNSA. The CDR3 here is CASSLGTGRTDTQYF. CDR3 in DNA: TGTGCCAGCAGCTTAGGAACAGGGCGCACAGATACGCAGTATTTT.

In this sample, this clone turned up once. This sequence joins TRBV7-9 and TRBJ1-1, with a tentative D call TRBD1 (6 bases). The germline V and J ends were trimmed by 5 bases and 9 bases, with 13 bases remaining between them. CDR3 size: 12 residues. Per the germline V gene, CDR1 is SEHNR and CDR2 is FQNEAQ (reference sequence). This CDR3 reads CASSARDTKAFF. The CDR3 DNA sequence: TGTGCCAGCAGCGCCCGGGACACGAAAGCTTTCTTT.

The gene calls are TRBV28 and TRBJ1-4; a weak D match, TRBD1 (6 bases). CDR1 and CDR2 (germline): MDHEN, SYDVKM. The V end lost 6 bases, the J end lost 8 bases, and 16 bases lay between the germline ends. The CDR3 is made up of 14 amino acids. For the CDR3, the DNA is TGTGCCAGCAGCCCCGGACAGAATCAAGAAAAACTGTTTTTT. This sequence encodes CASSPGQNQEKLFF.

For the CDR3, the DNA is TGTGCCAGCAGTGAATTCCGGAGGTGGTCCTATAATTCACCCCTCCACTTT. Its translation: CASSEFRRWSYNSPLHF. The chain employs TRBV6-1 and TRBJ1-6, with D unresolved. Trimming cost V 2 bases and J 1 base, with 12 bases left between them. The length of the CDR3 is 17 residues. CDR1 MNHNS and CDR2 SASEGT come from the germline V gene.

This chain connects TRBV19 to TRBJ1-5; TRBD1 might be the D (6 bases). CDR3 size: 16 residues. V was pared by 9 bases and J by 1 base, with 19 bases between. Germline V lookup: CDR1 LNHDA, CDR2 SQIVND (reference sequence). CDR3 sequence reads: CASHLRGGGSNQPQHF. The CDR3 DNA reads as TGTGCCAGCCACCTGCGTGGGGGCGGAAGCAATCAGCCCCAGCATTTT.